This T cell receptor beta chain was captured in a study of T cell responses to AZD1222 COVID-19 vaccine. Sequencing was performed with immunoSEQ multiplex PCR; in TCRdb, only in-frame clones are kept and a portion is missing. The sample carries about 130,000 clones, about 94% recorded once. Germline CDR1 is MDHEN and CDR2 is SYDVKM. The length of the CDR3 is 16 residues. V lost 3 bases, J lost 6 bases, and 9 bases stayed unmatched. Specimen: peripheral blood, collected on day 0 of AZD1222 vaccination. The chain has TRBV28 and TRBJ2-7; 12 bases agree with TRBD2. The origin of this receptor is an adult in good health. The CDR3 here is CASSFLAGGPSGEQYF. The DNA of the CDR3 is TGTGCCAGCAGTTTCCTAGCGGGAGGGCCCAGCGGCGAGCAGTACTTC.